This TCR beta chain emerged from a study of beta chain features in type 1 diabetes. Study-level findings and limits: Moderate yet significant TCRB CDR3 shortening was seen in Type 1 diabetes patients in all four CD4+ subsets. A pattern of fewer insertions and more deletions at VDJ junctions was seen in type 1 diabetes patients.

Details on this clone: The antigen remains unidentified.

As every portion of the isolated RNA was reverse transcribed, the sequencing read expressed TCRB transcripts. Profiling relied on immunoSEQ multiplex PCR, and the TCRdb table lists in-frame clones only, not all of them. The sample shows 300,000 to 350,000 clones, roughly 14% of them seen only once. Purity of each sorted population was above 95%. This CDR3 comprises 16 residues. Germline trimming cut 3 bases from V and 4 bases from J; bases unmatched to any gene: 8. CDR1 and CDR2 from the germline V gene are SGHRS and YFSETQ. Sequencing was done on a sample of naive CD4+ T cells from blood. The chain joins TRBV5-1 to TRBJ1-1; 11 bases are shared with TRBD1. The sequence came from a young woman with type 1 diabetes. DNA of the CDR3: TGCGCCAGCAGCTCTCTGGGACAGGGGGATGGCACTGAAGCTTTCTTT. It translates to CASSSLGQGDGTEAFF. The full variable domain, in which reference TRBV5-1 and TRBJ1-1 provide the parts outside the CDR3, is KAGVTQTPRYLIKTRGQQVTLSCSPISGHRSVSWYQQTPGQGLQFLFEYFSETQRNKGNFPGRFSGRQFSNSRSEMNVSTLELGDSALYLCASSSLGQGDGTEAFFGQGTRLTVV.